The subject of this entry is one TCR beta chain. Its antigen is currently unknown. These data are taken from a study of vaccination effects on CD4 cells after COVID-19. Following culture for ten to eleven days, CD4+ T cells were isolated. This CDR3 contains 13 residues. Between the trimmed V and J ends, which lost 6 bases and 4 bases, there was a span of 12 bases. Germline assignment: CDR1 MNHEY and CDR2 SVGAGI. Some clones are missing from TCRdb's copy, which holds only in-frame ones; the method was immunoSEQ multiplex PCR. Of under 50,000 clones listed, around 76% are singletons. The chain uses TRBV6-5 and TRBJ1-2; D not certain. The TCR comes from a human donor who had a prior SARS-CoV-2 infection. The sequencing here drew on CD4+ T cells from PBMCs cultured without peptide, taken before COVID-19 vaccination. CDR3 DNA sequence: TGTGCCAGCAGACCAACAGTGACCTATGGCTACACCTTC. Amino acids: CASRPTVTYGYTF.